The source of this TCR beta chain is a study of CD8 T cells in ankylosing spondylitis. The CDR3 has 16 residues. The V and J ends lost 5 bases and 3 bases respectively, with 17 bases between them. TCRdb fed the 5' RACE reads into MiXCR, producing one record per CDR3 protein. The sample holds nearly 250,000 distinct CDR3 sequences; roughly 32% are singletons and the top ten take approximately 4%. This clonotype was detected a few times. The chain uses TRBV12-3 or TRBV12-4 and TRBJ2-1, with D perhaps TRBD2 (6 bases). This receptor was identified in a male donor with ankylosing spondylitis or in good health (not recorded which). Sequencing was performed on blood, either unsorted or a sorted T cell fraction (not recorded which). The CDR3 protein is CASSPLRRGYYNEQFF. DNA for the CDR3: TGTGCCAGCAGTCCGTTACGACGGGGGTACTACAATGAGCAGTTCTTC.